This TCR beta chain was captured in a study of post-analysis software for immune sequencing data. Study-wide background: The cohort encompassed relapsing-remitting, secondary progressive and progressive-relapsing multiple sclerosis disease courses. Findings and limits, study-wide: The study found TRBV5-6, TRBV5-1 and TRBV20-1 among about five TRBV segments more frequent in patients than controls. Strong same-batch co-clustering of samples appeared with F measure clustering. Compared with controls, patients showed significantly lower normalized Chao1 diversity.

Deletions cut 0 bases from V and 8 bases from J, with 10 bases between. CDR1 LGHDT and CDR2 YNNKEL come from the germline V gene (reference sequence). This CDR3 region has 13 residues. Researchers reported that TCR beta cDNA libraries carried unique molecular identifiers. T cells numbering about 0.9 to 11 million gave rise to some 500,000 cDNA molecules. TCRdb passed the PCR reads through MiXCR, listing each CDR3 protein once. The sample contains around 700,000 distinct CDR3 sequences, more than 50% of which appear only once. Remarks on this clonotype: Its specificity is unknown.

Input material: blood. The chain carries TRBV3-1 and TRBJ1-1, with a possible D match to TRBD1 (6 bases). The sequence came from a girl aged 2 to 9 with multiple sclerosis. CDR3 in DNA: TGTGCCAGCAGCCAAGACCGGGGGCTGGAAGCTTTCTTT. Translating gives CASSQDRGLEAFF.